Each of the 24 T cell receptor beta chains below was sequenced from the same sample in a study of control samples from healthy donors and cancer patients. Generated by immunoSEQ multiplex PCR, the TCRdb table keeps only in-frame clones and is missing some. The sample yields about 180,000 clones, about 92% seen once. The sample taken for sequencing was blood. The receptors derive from a man younger than 40 in good health.

This sequence joins TRBV7-9 and TRBJ1-1; D unresolved. Germline V CDR1 and CDR2: SEHNR, FQNEAQ (reference sequence). The CDR3 runs 15 residues. V was trimmed by 2 bases and J by 0 bases, leaving 10 bases between them. Here the CDR3 reads CASSLSARMNTEAFF. Here the CDR3 DNA reads TGTGCCAGCAGCTTATCGGCCCGAATGAACACTGAAGCTTTCTTT.

This chain connects TRBV15 to TRBJ2-1; D possibly corresponds to TRBD2 (6 bases). V lost 5 bases and J lost 6, with 11 bases in between. CDR3 length: 13 amino acids. The germline V gene has CDR1 LNHNV and CDR2 YYDKDF (reference sequence). The CDR3 DNA reads TGTGCCACCAGCGCTCCTAGCGCCAATGAGCAGTTCTTC. Its protein product is CATSAPSANEQFF.

There are a few counts of this clone. The CDR3 sequence is CASSDRVGQGKETQYF. The CDR3 DNA reads TGTGCCAGCAGTGATCGTGTGGGACAGGGGAAAGAGACCCAGTACTTC. The V and J genes are TRBV2 and TRBJ2-5; TRBD1 matches at 10 bases. Germline trimming cut 3 bases from V and 3 bases from J; bases unmatched to any gene: 7. This CDR3 contains 16 residues. Germline V gives CDR1 SNHLY, CDR2 FYNNEI.

This chain uses TRBV2 with TRBJ2-3; perhaps TRBD1 as D (6 bases). CDR1 is SNHLY and CDR2 is FYNNEI in the germline V gene. The CDR3 has 15 amino acids. Trimming took 6 bases from V and 6 from J, leaving 19 bases between them. CDR3 nucleotide sequence: TGTGCCAGCAGAGGAAACAGGGTCGAGAAGGATACGCAGTATTTT. Amino acid sequence: CASRGNRVEKDTQYF.

The chain combines TRBV4-1 with TRBJ1-5; 8 bases are a match to TRBD1. V was pared by 4 bases and J by 5 bases, with 7 bases of the junction left unmatched. Germline values: CDR1 MGHRA, CDR2 YSYEKL. The CDR3 sequence is 15 residues long. CDR3 residues: CASSRQTGEDQPQHF. The CDR3 DNA reads as TGCGCCAGCAGCCGTCAGACAGGGGAGGATCAGCCCCAGCATTTT.

This clone was seen a single time. This chain joins TRBV2 and TRBJ1-3; the D gene is possibly TRBD1 (6 bases). CDR1 is SNHLY and CDR2 is FYNNEI in the germline V gene. V lost 7 bases and J 3 bases, leaving 10 bases between the germline ends. This CDR3 is 13 amino acids long. The CDR3 nucleotides read TGTGCCAGCAACAGGGCCCTTGGAAACACCATATATTTT. Translating gives CASNRALGNTIYF. Based on the CDR3 plus reference TRBV2 and TRBJ1-3, the full variable domain is EPEVTQTPSHQVTQMGQEVILRCVPISNHLYFYWYRQILGQKVEFLVSFYNNEISEKSEIFDDQFSVERPDGSNFTLKIRSTKLEDSAMYFCASNRALGNTIYFGEGSWLTVV.

The J gene is TRBJ2-7, the V gene TRBV19, with D possibly being TRBD2 (6 bases). The CDR3 is made up of 13 amino acids. V was trimmed by 10 bases and J by 5 bases, leaving 18 bases between them. CDR1 is LNHDA, CDR2 SQIVND, per germline (reference sequence). The CDR3 nucleotides read TGTGCCACTAGCGACCAGGGCTTCCACGAGCAGTACTTC. Translation: CATSDQGFHEQYF.

V usage is TRBV11-2 and J usage is TRBJ2-1, with TRBD1 as a possible D gene (8 bases). Trimming left V 1 base short and J 10 bases short, with 17 bases between. This CDR3 has 15 residues. Germline loops: CDR1 SGHAT, CDR2 FQNNGV. Here the CDR3 DNA reads TGTGCCAGCAGCTTAGGGGGCACAGGGGGGGAGGAGCAGTTCTTC. Translated: CASSLGGTGGEEQFF.

This chain uses TRBV6-1 with TRBJ2-6; D is possibly TRBD1 (5 bases). Looked up from germline, CDR1 is MNHNS and CDR2 is SASEGT. Trimming took 2 bases from V and 0 from J, leaving 8 bases between them. The CDR3 spans 16 residues. The CDR3 DNA is TGTGCCAGCAGTGAAAAGGGGCGCTCTGGGGCCAACGTCCTGACTTTC. Translating it yields CASSEKGRSGANVLTF.

The chain joins TRBV27 to TRBJ1-1; maybe TRBD1 (6 bases). The CDR3 is made up of 16 amino acids. Between the trimmed V and J ends, which lost 5 bases and 0 bases, there was a span of 16 bases. CDR1 MNHEY and CDR2 SMNVEV come from the germline V gene (reference sequence). The CDR3 loop is CASSTRGQPLNTEAFF. The CDR3 region has the DNA TGTGCCAGCAGTACTCGGGGACAACCTTTGAACACTGAAGCTTTCTTT.

The chain joins TRBV18 to TRBJ1-6; D possibly corresponds to TRBD1 (6 bases). Trimming cost V 6 bases and J 2 bases, with 26 bases left between them. The CDR3 runs 20 residues. From germline, CDR1 is KGHSH and CDR2 LQKENI. DNA of the CDR3: TGTGCCAGCTCTCAGCGGGGCTCCTATAATTCAGGGGCCTATAATTCACCCCTCCACTTT. Translation gives CASSQRGSYNSGAYNSPLHF.

Worth noting for this clone: One end of the junction does not line up with germline, which may come from a read error. The V gene is TRBV7-8, the J gene TRBJ1-1, with D perhaps TRBD1 (5 bases). The CDR3 sequence is 16 residues long. Germline V gives CDR1 SGHVS, CDR2 FQNEAQ. The CDR3 DNA reads as TGTGCCAGCAGCCCACGGCGGGACTTCGCGAACACTGAAGTTTTCTTT. Translation gives CASSPRRDFANTEVFF.

The V gene is TRBV28, the J gene TRBJ1-5; weak D call: TRBD1 (6 bases). The CDR3 runs 14 residues. The germline V and J ends were trimmed by 3 bases and 7 bases, with 13 bases remaining between them. CDR1 MDHEN and CDR2 SYDVKM come from the germline V gene. The CDR3 sequence: CASSLRGWYQPQHF. The CDR3 DNA reads as TGTGCCAGCAGTTTGAGGGGGTGGTACCAGCCCCAGCATTTT.

The CDR3 sequence: CASSWTSGGGEQYF. The CDR3 region has the DNA TGCGCCAGCAGCTGGACTAGTGGGGGAGGCGAGCAGTACTTC. The chain employs TRBV5-1 and TRBJ2-7; 7 bases line up with TRBD2. Looked up from germline, CDR1 is SGHRS and CDR2 is YFSETQ. The CDR3 covers 14 residues. V shed 3 bases and J 6 bases; nucleotides not matched to a gene: 9.

V and J are TRBV27 and TRBJ1-1, with D uncertain. The germline CDR1 and CDR2 sequences are MNHEY and SMNVEV (reference sequence). The CDR3 sequence is 16 residues long. V shed 2 bases and J shed 3 bases, with 16 bases lying between them. The DNA of the CDR3 is TGTGCCAGCAGTTTAGGTACAGCGTCAAGGGACACTGAAGCTTTCTTT. Protein sequence: CASSLGTASRDTEAFF.

The CDR3 coding sequence is TGTGCCAGCAGTTACTTGAACTCTTTTAATGAAAAACTGTTTTTT. Its translation: CASSYLNSFNEKLFF. The V call is TRBV6-5, the J call TRBJ1-4; D is undetermined. The CDR3 is 15 amino acids. Germline CDR1 and CDR2: MNHEY and SVGAGI. Trimming removed 1 base at V and 4 bases at J, with 10 bases between.

This chain joins TRBV11-3 and TRBJ2-1, with D perhaps TRBD2 (6 bases). This CDR3 has 14 amino acids. Germline values: CDR1 SGHNT, CDR2 YENEEA. V lost 1 base and J 8 bases, leaving 12 bases between the germline ends. The CDR3 DNA follows: TGTGCCAGCAGCTTAGTGGGGGGTAGTGATGAGCAGTTCTTC. This gives the protein CASSLVGGSDEQFF.

The chain recombines TRBV19 with TRBJ2-7, with 9 bases matching TRBD1. The CDR3 loop spans 14 amino acids. Trimming removed 6 bases from V and 3 bases from J; junction bases left unmatched: 6. CDR1 is LNHDA and CDR2 is SQIVND in the germline V gene (reference sequence). The CDR3 nucleotides are TGTGCCAGTAGCTCGGACAGGGGAGGCTACGAGCAGTACTTC. Translation gives CASSSDRGGYEQYF.

The chain joins TRBV16 to TRBJ1-1, with no clear D. The CDR3 contains 11 residues. V shed 5 bases and J shed 4 bases, with 5 bases lying between them. Looked up from germline, CDR1 is KGHSY and CDR2 is FQNENV. In nucleotides, the CDR3 is TGTGCCAGCAGCTCGGGCACTGAAGCTTTCTTT. This translates into CASSSGTEAFF.

The rearrangement uses TRBV28 and TRBJ2-7, with TRBD1 identical over 10 bases. V gave up 6 bases and J gave up 6 bases; unmatched junction bases: 8. This CDR3 has 14 residues. Germline CDR1 and CDR2: MDHEN and SYDVKM. The CDR3 DNA sequence: TGTGCCAGCAGGAGCGACAGGGGGCGACTCGAGCAGTACTTC. Its translation is CASRSDRGRLEQYF.

The rearrangement uses TRBV5-1 and TRBJ2-1, with 13 bases lining up with TRBD2. The ends lost 3 bases at V and 8 bases at J; junction bases unmatched: 5. Germline loops: CDR1 SGHRS, CDR2 YFSETQ. The CDR3 is made up of 15 amino acids. The CDR3: CASSSRTSGSHEQFF. CDR3 in DNA: TGCGCCAGCAGCTCACGGACTAGCGGGAGCCATGAGCAGTTCTTC.

The J gene is TRBJ1-4, the V gene TRBV5-4; no definite D call. Looked up from germline, CDR1 is SGHNT and CDR2 is YYREEE (reference sequence). Trimming shortened V by 0 bases and J by 8 bases, and 20 bases separated the two germline ends. The CDR3 consists of 17 residues. The CDR3 spells CASSLGAIEALPEKLFF. The DNA of the CDR3 is TGTGCCAGCAGCTTGGGCGCCATCGAAGCGCTCCCGGAAAAACTGTTTTTT.

V is TRBV10-1 and J is TRBJ2-1; D is perhaps TRBD2 (7 bases). The CDR3 is 15 residues long. Germline CDR1 WNHNN, CDR2 SYGVQD (reference sequence). Deletions cut 4 bases from V and 7 bases from J, with 17 bases between. CDR3 loop: CASSASGGLGNEQFF. The CDR3 bases are TGCGCCAGCAGTGCCTCGGGGGGCTTGGGAAATGAGCAGTTCTTC.

The gene calls are TRBV27 and TRBJ2-7; TRBD1 might be the D (6 bases). Germline lookup yields CDR1 MNHEY and CDR2 SMNVEV (reference sequence). With 5 bases removed from V and 2 bases from J, the gap between germline ends came to 13 bases. This CDR3 comprises 14 residues. The CDR3 sequence is CASSLQGMAYEQYF. Here the CDR3 DNA reads TGTGCCAGCAGTCTACAGGGAATGGCCTACGAGCAGTACTTC.